This record looks at one T cell receptor (beta chain) sequence and its context. This clone's antigen is unknown. No quality values exist for individual bases; no much larger clone is one base distant. Donors were healthy HIV-negative adults with no recently reported acute infections or vaccinations. Only Caucasian adults living in Nashville, Tennessee, USA were represented among the donors. In the unsorted samples, some 94 million PBMCs were counted, and genomic DNA was extracted using the QIAamp DNA Blood Mini kit. After blood collection by leukapheresis, PBMCs were isolated using Ficoll-Histopaque density gradient centrifugation and then cryopreserved in the vapor phase of liquid nitrogen. The entry originates in a study of shared clonotypes between healthy human individuals (TCRdb year 2020). Background for the entire study: A couple of women and three men aged 18 to 49 years were included in the cohort. Different laboratories and diverse techniques were used to prepare libraries and sequence TCR repertoires, to increase sequencing depth and limit assay-specific biases. To estimate repertoire size and how much clonotype sharing occurs between individuals, the study deeply sequenced the blood TCR repertoires of about five healthy adults. Each donor's leukapheresis produced roughly between roughly 0.85 and 10 billion PBMCs.

Beyond this particular receptor, the publication reports: The genetic and exposure-history diversity represented was limited by the small number of donors. Based on pairwise subsampling, the degree of clonotype sharing among donors was expected to be affected by sequencing depth. Only blood was sampled, and tissue TCR repertoires likely differ from those in blood.

Its CDR3 holds 14 amino acids, cysteine through phenylalanine. Only the CDR3 DNA is retained, 42 bases long and in frame from the first base. From a lookup of the germline V gene, CDR1 and CDR2 are SGHTA and FQGNSA. V loses 7 bases of germline sequence and J loses 4 bases, and the interval between the two ends is 16 bases. Using the deep immunoSEQ assay, multiplex PCR amplified TCR CDR3 regions from genomic DNA. For each cell subset, the extracted genomic DNA was distributed evenly across all wells of several immunoSEQ 96-well plates, and each plate served as one replicate. For unsorted PBMC, approximately 0.3 ug of genomic DNA, equivalent to about 30,000 T cell genomes, went into each replicate PCR. Ten immunoSEQ deep assay plates were used to sequence unsorted PBMC genomic DNA. Purified libraries were quantified with a Qubit 3.0 fluorometer, sized on a Bioanalyzer 2100, and re-quantified with the KAPA Library Quantification kit. A separate single-read 150-cycle Illumina NextSeq 550 flow cell was used to sequence each immunoSEQ 96-well plate. Turning to the authors' computational methods: Because only junctional sequences without quality scores were contained in the immunoSEQ output, filtering matching that applied to full-length reads could not be performed. Sequences were annotated with PyIR, a Python wrapper for IgBLAST v1.9, and V/J genes and CDR3 were assigned using IMGT germline references. Reads were removed for weak V/J assignments (E-value above 1e-6), missing CDR3, stop codons, out-of-frame junctions, or ambiguous translated residues. A V3J clonotype was defined by an identical inferred V gene, J gene, and CDR3 amino acid sequence. Percentage overlap between repertoires was computed as shared unique clonotypes divided by the size of the smaller repertoire. RTK rarefaction, the Chao1 estimator, and Recon v2.1 estimates of unobserved clonotypes were used to assess repertoire richness. This is the immuneACCESS table as TCRdb keeps it, with only in-frame sequences that have V and J called. A part of the clones is gone; compared with another copy, unresolved V genes explain less than half, and the rest is unexplained. D and trimming come from the DNA, and the V and J calls and clone size come from that table. Counted in this sample were about 500,000 clones; 77% of them appeared once. The top ten clones comprise around 12% of the sample.

The chain was built from TRBV7-2 and TRBJ1-1, with TRBD1 perhaps the D gene, on 5 matching bases. Sequencing used PBMCs. This sequence originates from a woman aged 40-49 years in good health. Some clones in this sample may be carry-over from other donors' samples. The nucleotide sequence reads TGTGCCAGCACCCCTTGGGCAGGGAGCACTGAAGCTTTCTTT. It specifies CASTPWAGSTEAFF.